Sequencing of this T cell receptor beta chain was carried out in a study of blood T cell repertoires in COVID-19. Study context: From T cells, B-cell-depleted T cells, or PBMCs came the material, which was cDNA or gDNA.

The method was immunoSEQ multiplex PCR; TCRdb's version includes in-frame clones alone and lacks a portion of them. This table holds 58,000 or so clones, approximately 90% found once. This CDR3 has 17 residues. Germline lookup yields CDR1 SEHNR and CDR2 FQNEAQ (reference sequence). V lost 0 bases and J 1 base, leaving 15 bases between the germline ends. The chain recombines TRBV7-9 with TRBJ1-1, with TRBD1 as a possible D gene (6 bases). The source is a woman between 65 and 79 years old with active COVID-19. The sample consisted of peripheral blood. The CDR3 region has the DNA TGTGCCAGCAGCTTAGCGGGGGCAGCGGGAGCGAACACTGAAGCTTTCTTT. Protein: CASSLAGAAGANTEAFF.